Listed below are T cell receptor beta chains from one sample, sequenced in a study of CD4 T cells in relation to SARS-CoV-2 and coronaviruses. Using immunoSEQ multiplex PCR, the repertoire was profiled, and TCRdb retains in-frame clones only, with some absent. Among fewer than 25,000 clones listed, 76% were seen once. The antigens of these receptors remain unknown. Sequencing was performed on CD4+ T cells from PBMCs, cultured in vitro. All receptors come from a human donor in good health. The CDR3 runs from the conserved cysteine through the conserved F or W. Fields, in order: D gene, J gene, clone size, V gene, CDR3 protein, CDR3 DNA. A D gene is named only where the DNA matches it firmly. Rows give clone size only sometimes, using once, few, many, or a class for an expanded clone.

NA TRBJ2-2 NA TRBV5-1 CASSFSSNTGELFF TGCGCCAGCAGCTTCTCCAGCAACACCGGGGAGCTGTTTTTT
NA TRBJ1-4 NA TRBV19 CASSNTLVKGNEKLFF TGTGCCAGTAGTAACACCCTTGTAAAGGGGAATGAAAAACTGTTTTTT
NA TRBJ1-4 NA TRBV30 CAWSLGASRGKKLFF TGTGCCTGGAGTTTAGGGGCCTCACGAGGAAAAAAACTGTTTTTT
TRBD1 TRBJ2-7 NA TRBV7-8 CASSLTGDSTYEQYF TGTGCCAGCAGCTTAACCGGGGACAGCACCTACGAGCAGTACTTC
NA TRBJ2-5 NA TRBV3-1/TRBV3-2 CASSPTGVGETQYF TGTGCCAGCAGCCCGACGGGGGTTGGGGAGACCCAGTACTTC
TRBD1 TRBJ1-1 NA TRBV30 CAWSASDRDAEAFF TGTGCCTGGAGTGCCTCGGACAGGGACGCTGAAGCTTTCTTT
NA TRBJ1-2 NA TRBV18 CASSIPRSRHNYGYTF TGTGCCAGCTCAATCCCCCGAAGCAGACATAACTATGGCTACACCTTC
TRBD2 TRBJ2-7 NA TRBV19 CASRGGTSGNSYEQYF TGTGCCAGTAGGGGTGGGACTAGCGGGAACTCCTACGAGCAGTACTTC
NA TRBJ1-2 few TRBV30 CAWSVANYGYTF TGTGCCTGGAGTGTAGCTAACTATGGCTACACCTTC
TRBD2 TRBJ2-5 NA TRBV6-5 CASSYGGGETQYF TGTGCCAGCAGTTACGGCGGGGGAGAGACCCAGTACTTC
NA TRBJ2-2 NA TRBV5-1 CASSMGAGTGELFF TGCGCCAGCAGCATGGGAGCCGGCACCGGGGAGCTGTTTTTT
TRBD1 TRBJ1-6 NA TRBV2 CASSTGAESPLHF TGTGCCAGCAGCACAGGGGCGGAGTCACCCCTCCACTTT
NA TRBJ2-7 once TRBV7-3 CASSLNSGDEQYF TGTGCCAGCAGCTTAAATAGTGGGGACGAGCAGTACTTC
TRBD2 TRBJ2-7 NA TRBV5-1 CASSLGTSGIYEQYF TGCGCCAGCAGCTTGGGGACTAGCGGGATTTACGAGCAGTACTTC
TRBD1 TRBJ1-1 NA TRBV15 CATSKDQGATTEAFF TGTGCCACCAGCAAAGATCAGGGGGCGACCACTGAAGCTTTCTTT
NA TRBJ2-1 NA TRBV7-9 CASSLGPGWYNEQFF TGTGCCAGCAGCTTAGGGCCGGGTTGGTACAATGAGCAGTTCTTC
NA TRBJ2-7 NA TRBV20-1 CSATWESEQYF TGCAGTGCCACGTGGGAGTCCGAGCAGTACTTC
NA TRBJ1-6 NA TRBV9 CASSVGGLDGSYNSPLHF TGTGCCAGCAGCGTAGGAGGGTTGGACGGCTCCTATAATTCACCCCTCCACTTT
TRBD2 TRBJ2-1 NA TRBV7-2 CASSATRLAGEQFF TGTGCCAGCAGCGCTACCCGACTAGCGGGGGAACAGTTCTTC
TRBD1 TRBJ2-7 few TRBV7-8 CASSPFSGQGAYEQYF TGTGCCAGCAGCCCCTTTAGCGGCCAGGGGGCTTACGAGCAGTACTTC
TRBD2 TRBJ2-3 NA TRBV28 CASSLAGEGWAQYF TGTGCCAGCAGTTTAGCGGGAGAGGGGTGGGCGCAGTATTTT
NA TRBJ1-1 NA TRBV5-1 CASSLALQGGATEAFF TGCGCCAGCAGCTTGGCACTGCAGGGCGGAGCCACTGAAGCTTTCTTT
NA TRBJ1-5 NA TRBV2 CASRVDWVQPQHF TGTGCCAGCAGGGTCGACTGGGTACAGCCCCAGCATTTT
NA TRBJ2-1 NA TRBV24-1 CATSDLSAPHNEQFF TGTGCCACCAGTGATTTATCGGCTCCACACAATGAGCAGTTCTTC
NA TRBJ2-4 NA TRBV5-1 CASSLDQNIQYF TGCGCCAGCAGCTTGGACCAAAACATTCAGTACTTC
TRBD2 TRBJ2-1 NA TRBV4-1 CASSQVASGRTHNEQFF TGCGCCAGCAGCCAAGTCGCTAGCGGGAGGACTCATAATGAGCAGTTCTTC
NA TRBJ2-1 NA TRBV9 CASSVDLPWPHNEQFF TGTGCCAGCAGCGTAGACCTTCCATGGCCGCACAATGAGCAGTTCTTC
TRBD2 TRBJ2-3 NA TRBV9 CASSVGSGISTDTQYF TGTGCCAGCAGCGTAGGTAGCGGGATTAGCACAGATACGCAGTATTTT
NA TRBJ2-2 NA TRBV7-9 CASSLAWGGVNTGELFF TGTGCCAGCAGCTTAGCTTGGGGCGGGGTGAACACCGGGGAGCTGTTTTTT
NA TRBJ1-2 NA TRBV2 CARGRGLYGYTF TGTGCCAGGGGGCGAGGTTTATATGGCTACACCTTC
NA TRBJ1-2 NA TRBV6-1 CASSQARTADGYTF TGTGCCAGCAGTCAAGCCCGGACGGCCGATGGCTACACCTTC
NA TRBJ2-5 NA TRBV20-1 CSARNQETQYF TGCAGTGCTAGAAACCAAGAGACCCAGTACTTC
TRBD2 TRBJ2-7 NA TRBV19 CASSSGLAGGPGLEQYF TGTGCCAGTAGTTCCGGACTAGCGGGAGGGCCGGGGCTCGAGCAGTACTTC
TRBD2 TRBJ2-3 NA TRBV7-3 CASSLISGAGTDTQYF TGTGCCAGCAGCTTAATTAGCGGGGCGGGCACAGATACGCAGTATTTT
NA TRBJ2-1 NA TRBV5-4 CASSLYAAASSYNEQFF TGTGCCAGCAGCTTGTACGCGGCAGCGAGCTCCTACAATGAGCAGTTCTTC
NA TRBJ2-3 NA TRBV5-1 CASSLSTDLNRGTQYF TGCGCCAGCAGCTTGAGTACTGACTTAAATCGGGGTACGCAGTATTTT
NA TRBJ2-1 NA TRBV11-3 CASSLGQKYNEQFF TGTGCCAGCAGCTTAGGGCAGAAGTACAATGAGCAGTTCTTC
NA TRBJ1-1 NA TRBV24-1 CATSDPRVEPEAFF TGTGCCACCAGTGACCCAAGGGTGGAGCCTGAAGCTTTCTTT
TRBD2 TRBJ2-7 NA TRBV12-3/TRBV12-4 CASAPGGYEQYF TGTGCCAGCGCCCCGGGGGGCTACGAGCAGTACTTC
TRBD2 TRBJ2-1 NA TRBV7-3 CASSRLAGPTNEQFF TGTGCCAGCAGCCGACTAGCGGGACCAACCAATGAGCAGTTCTTC
NA TRBJ2-5 NA TRBV6-2/TRBV6-3 CASSYSPGESTQYF TGTGCCAGCAGTTACTCGCCGGGGGAGTCGACCCAGTACTTC
NA TRBJ1-6 NA TRBV6-6 CASSRTSSYNSPLHF TGTGCCAGCAGCCGAACGAGCTCCTATAATTCACCCCTCCACTTT
TRBD2 TRBJ2-3 NA TRBV6-1 CASSESGGSPADTQYF TGTGCCAGCAGTGAAAGTGGCGGGAGTCCGGCAGATACGCAGTATTTT
TRBD2 TRBJ2-7 few TRBV2 CASSGNSGAWSSYEQYF TGTGCCAGCAGTGGCAATAGCGGGGCGTGGAGCTCCTACGAGCAGTACTTC
NA TRBJ2-6 NA TRBV20-1 CSASVQTGANVLTF TGCAGTGCTAGTGTGCAGACTGGGGCCAACGTCCTGACTTTC
NA TRBJ1-1 NA TRBV19 CASSTPTGLNTEAFF TGTGCCAGTAGTACACCCACTGGGCTGAACACTGAAGCTTTCTTT
NA TRBJ2-3 NA TRBV19 CASSPTRTDTQYF TGTGCCAGTAGTCCCACTCGCACAGATACGCAGTATTTT
NA TRBJ1-4 NA TRBV28 CASSTSRGGAGEKLFF TGTGCCAGCAGCACATCCCGCGGGGGCGCGGGGGAAAAACTGTTTTTT
NA TRBJ1-1 few TRBV7-2 CASSLVAGAEAFF TGTGCCAGCAGCTTAGTGGCAGGGGCTGAAGCTTTCTTT
NA TRBJ1-2 NA TRBV5-1 CASSREAGTNYGYTF TGCGCCAGCAGCCGGGAGGCCGGGACAAACTATGGCTACACCTTC
TRBD2 TRBJ2-5 NA TRBV19 CASASGGRAFDGAETQYF TGTGCCAGTGCCTCGGGCGGGAGGGCCTTTGATGGTGCGGAGACCCAGTACTTC
NA TRBJ2-3 NA TRBV24-1 CATSDNRGPTDTQYF TGTGCCACCAGTGATAATCGGGGGCCCACAGATACGCAGTATTTT
NA TRBJ2-7 NA TRBV19 CASSMPQGGERHEQYF TGTGCCAGTAGTATGCCCCAAGGAGGGGAGCGGCACGAGCAGTACTTC
TRBD2 TRBJ2-1 NA TRBV14 CASRQTSGSYNEQFF TGTGCCAGCAGGCAAACTAGCGGGAGTTACAATGAGCAGTTCTTC
TRBD1 TRBJ1-5 NA TRBV6-1 CASSAGTGGSVGSNQPQHF TGTGCCAGCAGTGCCGGGACAGGGGGTAGTGTGGGTAGCAATCAGCCCCAGCATTTT
TRBD1 TRBJ2-1 NA TRBV12-5 CASGDTGGAYNEQFF TGTGCTAGTGGCGACACAGGGGGCGCCTACAATGAGCAGTTCTTC
NA TRBJ1-2 few TRBV7-2 CASSSTGNSYGYTF TGTGCCAGCAGCTCCACAGGGAACTCCTATGGCTACACCTTC
TRBD1 TRBJ1-1 NA TRBV6-5 CASSRSGGGYTEAFF TGTGCCAGCAGTCGGTCAGGGGGAGGGTACACTGAAGCTTTCTTT